These 24 T cell receptor beta chains share one sample of origin, sequenced in a study of shared clonotypes between healthy human individuals. This table comes from immunoSEQ multiplex PCR, and its TCRdb copy is limited to in-frame clones, with some not included. The sample carries about 980,000 clones, approximately 80% recorded once. The sequencing sample was made of memory CD4+ T cells sorted from blood. Subset noted: CD45RA-negative fraction. All receptors derive from a man younger than 30 in good health.

With respect to this clone: The same CDR3 also results from other DNA sequences found in this sample. This chain connects TRBV11-2 to TRBJ2-1, with D unresolved. Germline lookup yields CDR1 SGHAT and CDR2 FQNNGV. This CDR3 has 11 amino acids. Trimming took off 2 bases at V and 8 bases at J, with 4 bases between the two ends. CDR3 nucleotides: TGTGCCAGCAGCTTAAGAGATGAGCAGTTCTTC. Translated, it gives CASSLRDEQFF.

The rearrangement uses TRBV5-1 and TRBJ2-5; TRBD2 matches 10 bases. This CDR3 has 16 amino acids. Germline CDR1 and CDR2: SGHRS and YFSETQ. The V and J ends lost 0 bases and 5 bases, in that order; junction bases with no gene match: 7. The CDR3 reads CASSLALAGDRETQYF. As DNA, the CDR3 is TGCGCCAGCAGCTTGGCCCTAGCGGGAGACCGGGAGACCCAGTACTTC.

The rearrangement joins TRBV5-1 to TRBJ2-7; D ambiguous. The germline gives CDR1 SGHRS, CDR2 YFSETQ. CDR3 size: 12 residues. V was pared by 5 bases and J by 1 base, with 7 bases between. CDR3 in DNA: TGCGCCAGCAGATCAGAATCCTACGAGCAGTACTTC. Protein: CASRSESYEQYF. Full variable domain (rest looked up from reference TRBV5-1 and TRBJ2-7): KAGVTQTPRYLIKTRGQQVTLSCSPISGHRSVSWYQQTPGQGLQFLFEYFSETQRNKGNFPGRFSGRQFSNSRSEMNVSTLELGDSALYLCASRSESYEQYFGPGTRLTVT.

J is TRBJ1-4 and V is TRBV28, with 9 bases that match TRBD1. The CDR3 is made up of 17 amino acids. Germline CDR1 MDHEN, CDR2 SYDVKM. Germline trimming cut 4 bases from V and 7 bases from J; bases unmatched to any gene: 13. The CDR3 region is CASSSNSDRGLGEKLFF. The CDR3 nucleotides are TGTGCCAGCAGTTCGAATTCAGACAGGGGGTTGGGTGAAAAACTGTTTTTT.

The rearrangement links TRBV12-1 to TRBJ1-2. TRBV12-1 represents a pseudogene. This CDR3 contains 16 residues. The DNA for the CDR3 is TGTGCCAGCAACCCCCGGGGCTGCTACCTAAACTATGGCTACACCTTC. Protein product: CASNPRGCYLNYGYTF.

The chain joins TRBV29-1 to TRBJ1-2; D not certain. This CDR3 is 11 amino acids long. V lost 7 bases and J lost 5, with 11 bases in between. From germline, CDR1 is SQVTM and CDR2 ANQGSEA. The CDR3 region is CSATLQYGYTF. The CDR3 DNA follows: TGCAGCGCCACCTTACAGTATGGCTACACCTTC. Drawing the rest from reference TRBV29-1 and TRBJ1-2, the complete variable domain is SAVISQKPSRDICQRGTSLTIQCQVDSQVTMMFWYRQQPGQSLTLIATANQGSEATYESGFVIDKFPISRPNLTFSTLTVSNMSPEDSSIYLCSATLQYGYTFGSGTRLTVV.

In its sample, this clone was seen a few times. Other DNA sequences of this sample code for an identical CDR3. The chain combines TRBV28 with TRBJ1-2; D is uncertain. The length of the CDR3 is 12 residues. Germline assignment: CDR1 MDHEN and CDR2 SYDVKM. The V gene lost 4 bases and the J gene lost 1 base, with 4 bases spanning the gap. This CDR3 reads CASSSYNYGYTF. As DNA, the CDR3 is TGTGCCAGCAGTTCGTATAACTATGGCTACACCTTC.

V and J are TRBV9 and TRBJ2-2; TRBD2 matches at 12 bases. Germline CDR1 and CDR2: SGDLS and YYNGEE. The CDR3 covers 17 residues. With 4 bases clipped from V and 5 bases from J, the junction kept 9 bases outside the gene matches. In nucleotides, the CDR3 is TGTGCCAGCAGCCATAGGACTAGCGGGATGGGTACCGGGGAGCTGTTTTTT. Protein product: CASSHRTSGMGTGELFF.

This clone was recorded a few times. The chain links TRBV9 to TRBJ2-3; D gene uncertain. The germline gives CDR1 SGDLS, CDR2 YYNGEE. The germline V and J ends were trimmed by 4 bases and 4 bases, with 13 bases remaining between them. The CDR3 consists of 14 residues. The CDR3 DNA follows: TGTGCCAGCAGCCCTCAAGTAGGAGCAGATACGCAGTATTTT. Translating it yields CASSPQVGADTQYF.

V and J are TRBV30 and TRBJ1-5; 8 positions match TRBD1. The CDR3 totals 13 residues. V lost 4 bases and J lost 6; bases outside the gene matches: 5. The V gene's germline CDR1 is GTSNPN and CDR2 SVGIG (reference sequence). The CDR3 bases are TGTGCCTGGAAACAGGGGGGTGGTCAGCCCCAGCATTTT. Protein product: CAWKQGGGQPQHF.

This chain joins TRBV5-5 and TRBJ1-1; weak D call: TRBD1 (6 bases). From germline, CDR1 is SGHKS and CDR2 YYEKEE (reference sequence). V shed 5 bases and J shed 1 base, with 15 bases lying between them. This CDR3 region has 15 residues. The chain's CDR3 is CASSSPGTQNTEAFF. CDR3 coding DNA: TGTGCCAGCAGTTCCCCCGGGACACAGAACACTGAAGCTTTCTTT. The whole variable domain, remainder taken from reference TRBV5-5 and TRBJ1-1, is DAGVTQSPTHLIKTRGQQVTLRCSPISGHKSVSWYQQVLGQGPQFIFQYYEKEERGRGNFPDRFSARQFPNYSSELNVNALLLGDSALYLCASSSPGTQNTEAFFGQGTRLTVV.

The chain combines TRBV7-6 with TRBJ2-7, with 9 bases fitting TRBD1. V was pared by 5 bases and J by 2 bases, with 10 bases of the junction left unmatched. The CDR3 extends over 16 amino acids. Germline V lookup: CDR1 SGHVS, CDR2 FNYEAQ. CDR3 DNA: TGTGCCAGCAGCCGGGGGGCCGGGACAGGGACCTACGAGCAGTACTTC. The encoded protein is CASSRGAGTGTYEQYF. The full variable domain, with the rest looked up from reference TRBV7-6 and TRBJ2-7, is GAGVSQSPRYKVTKRGQDVALRCDPISGHVSLYWYRQALGQGPEFLTYFNYEAQQDKSGLPNDRFSAERPEGSISTLTIQRTEQRDSAMYRCASSRGAGTGTYEQYFGPGTRLTVT.

The gene calls are TRBV5-1 and TRBJ1-2, with D hard to call. The germline CDR1 and CDR2 sequences are SGHRS and YFSETQ. This CDR3 spans 13 amino acids. The V end lost 2 bases, the J end lost 0 bases, and 5 bases lay between the germline ends. CDR3 DNA sequence: TGCGCCAGCAGCTTCGCCGCTAACTATGGCTACACCTTC. Its protein product is CASSFAANYGYTF.

The chain joins TRBV7-2 to TRBJ2-2; 7 bases align to TRBD1. Per germline, CDR1 SGHTA and CDR2 FQGNSA. The CDR3 spans 16 residues. Trimming cost V 5 bases and J 8 bases; bases outside gene matches: 14. In nucleotides, the CDR3 is TGTGCCAGCAGCCCCGACCGGGACAGACGATCGGGGGAGCTGTTTTTT. Its protein is CASSPDRDRRSGELFF.

CDR3 nucleotide sequence: TGCGCCAGCAGCTCTAAAGGACAGGCCGGCTACACCTTC. It codes for CASSSKGQAGYTF. J is TRBJ1-2 and V is TRBV5-1, with 7 bases fitting TRBD1. The CDR3 consists of 13 residues. Germline V gene lookup returns CDR1 SGHRS and CDR2 YFSETQ. V was clipped by 3 bases and J by 8 bases; unmatched bases: 7.

The V gene is TRBV7-2, the J gene TRBJ2-2; 7 bases map to TRBD2. There are 17 residues in the CDR3. In germline, CDR1 is SGHTA, CDR2 FQGNSA. The V gene end was trimmed by 7 bases and the J gene end by 2 bases; junction bases not matched to a gene: 13. In DNA form, the CDR3 reads TGTGCCAGCACCTTTCCAATGGGGGGGATAAACACCGGGGAGCTGTTTTTT. This translates into CASTFPMGGINTGELFF.

Notes on this clone: Other DNA sequences within the sample encode an identical CDR3. The V call is TRBV5-4, the J call TRBJ2-5; 8 bases are a match to TRBD2. CDR1 is SGHNT and CDR2 is YYREEE in the germline V gene (reference sequence). This CDR3 is built from 14 residues. The V and J ends lost 4 bases and 3 bases, in that order; junction bases with no gene match: 5. The CDR3, as DNA: TGTGCCAGCAGCCCCGGGACTAGAGAAGAGACCCAGTACTTC. It encodes CASSPGTREETQYF.

The chain joins TRBV9 to TRBJ2-3, with D perhaps matching TRBD2 (5 bases). The germline CDR1 and CDR2 sequences are SGDLS and YYNGEE. V was pared by 0 bases and J by 0 bases, with 14 bases between. The CDR3 sequence is 17 residues long. CDR3 nucleotides: TGTGCCAGCAGCGTAGGGAGGATAGATTCTAGCACAGATACGCAGTATTTT. As protein: CASSVGRIDSSTDTQYF.

The chain employs TRBV19 and TRBJ1-2; no firm D call. The V gene lost 5 bases and the J gene lost 7 bases, with 14 bases spanning the gap. There are 13 residues in the CDR3. The germline gives CDR1 LNHDA, CDR2 SQIVND (reference sequence). The CDR3 loop reads CASSEARGTGYTF. CDR3 in DNA: TGTGCCAGTAGTGAGGCCAGAGGCACTGGCTACACCTTC.

The gene calls are TRBV28 and TRBJ1-6; TRBD1 might be the D (6 bases). V lost 4 bases and J lost 9, with 16 bases in between. Germline assignment: CDR1 MDHEN and CDR2 SYDVKM. There are 15 residues in the CDR3. Here the CDR3 reads CASSSSTGNSSPLHF. The CDR3 nucleotides read TGTGCCAGCAGTTCTTCAACAGGGAATAGTTCACCCCTCCACTTT.

The chain joins TRBV18 to TRBJ2-7, with 10 nucleotides matching TRBD1. J gave up 2 bases and V 6 bases, and 7 bases lay outside the gene matches. This CDR3 is built from 15 residues. Germline lookup yields CDR1 KGHSH and CDR2 LQKENI. CDR3 bases: TGTGCCAGCTCGCCAGGACAGGGGGAAGCCTACGAGCAGTACTTC. Translated, it gives CASSPGQGEAYEQYF. Filled out from reference TRBV18 and TRBJ2-7, the complete variable domain reads NAGVMQNPRHLVRRRGQEARLRCSPMKGHSHVYWYRQLPEEGLKFMVYLQKENIIDESGMPKERFSAEFPKEGPSILRIQQVVRGDSAAYFCASSPGQGEAYEQYFGPGTRLTVT.

This sequence joins TRBV9 and TRBJ2-1; D might be TRBD2 (5 bases). CDR3 length: 15 residues. Per the germline V gene, CDR1 is SGDLS and CDR2 is YYNGEE. V dropped 3 bases and J dropped 0 bases, with 10 bases sitting between them. CDR3 region: CASSASLSSYNEQFF. The CDR3 coding sequence is TGTGCCAGCAGCGCTAGCTTATCCTCCTACAATGAGCAGTTCTTC. Supplemented by reference TRBV9 and TRBJ2-1, the full variable domain reads DSGVTQTPKHLITATGQRVTLRCSPRSGDLSVYWYQQSLDQGLQFLIQYYNGEERAKGNILERFSAQQFPDLHSELNLSSLELGDSALYFCASSASLSSYNEQFFGPGTRLTVL.

The rearrangement joins TRBV9 to TRBJ1-1; D gene uncertain. The CDR3 sequence is 13 residues long. The V gene's germline CDR1 is SGDLS and CDR2 YYNGEE. Trimming stripped 3 bases from V and 0 bases from J, with 6 bases between. The CDR3 DNA sequence: TGTGCCAGCAGCGGAGACATGAACACTGAAGCTTTCTTT. Translation gives CASSGDMNTEAFF.

Concerning this clone: The same CDR3 also results from other DNA sequences found in this sample. V gene TRBV11-2 combines with J gene TRBJ2-3, with a weak D call TRBD1 (5 bases). The germline V and J ends were trimmed by 1 base and 0 bases, with 8 bases remaining between them. The length of the CDR3 is 15 residues. Per germline, CDR1 SGHAT and CDR2 FQNNGV. The chain's CDR3 is CASSLGGGSTDTQYF. CDR3 coding DNA: TGTGCCAGCAGCTTAGGGGGCGGTAGCACAGATACGCAGTATTTT.